This TCR beta chain was identified during a study of identifying expanded T cells in peripheral blood. General study points: Variance in clone template counts between approximately 2-week samples significantly increased with total template count across all healthy donors. Over about two and four weeks, about 15 and 19 clones changed, versus approximately 1.2 between replicates.

As concerns this clone: Its antigen remains unidentified.

Healthy donors had no documented immune events, such as infections, while sampled. Germline V gives CDR1 SGHNT, CDR2 YENEEA. The CDR3 sequence is 19 residues long. J was trimmed by 7 bases and V by 3 bases; bases with no gene match: 16. Only in-frame clones appear in the TCRdb table, and some are missing; sequencing was by immunoSEQ multiplex PCR. Found here are 75,000 to 100,000 clones, 70% to 90% of them singletons; the top ten hold 2.8%. The rearrangement uses TRBV11-3 and TRBJ2-1, with 12 bases lining up with TRBD2. The sample consisted of blood. The sequence came from a person aged 18 to 75 in good health. This CDR3 reads CASSFNTLAGGPGVNEQFF. The CDR3 nucleotides read TGTGCCAGCAGCTTCAATACCCTAGCGGGAGGGCCGGGGGTTAATGAGCAGTTCTTC.